The next 16 T cell receptor beta chains were all read from a single sample in a study of T cells in women clearing cervical HPV infection (dated by TCRdb to about 2018). The library was built by means of the immunoSEQ multiplex PCR assay. TCRdb carries this immuneACCESS record with in-frame sequences only. Its versions omit some clonotypes, under half of them owing to an unresolved V gene in the studies checked, with the rest unexplained. The sample table holds fewer than 35,000 clones. The top ten constitute 4.2% of the sample. Sequences were obtained from blood buffy coat. These receptors came from a woman aged 18 to 75 with a cervical HPV16 infection that either progressed to CIN3+ or cleared (not recorded which).

About this clone itself: The CDR3 extends 3 residues past the end of the read, so its final part is completed from the germline J gene. The V gene is TRBV7-9, the J gene TRBJ2-3, with 9 positions matching TRBD2. CDR1 SEHNR and CDR2 FQNEAQ come from the germline V gene (reference sequence). V shed 3 bases and J 3 bases; nucleotides not matched to a gene: 4. The CDR3 covers 15 residues. The DNA read from the CDR3 is TGTGCCAGCAGCTTGGCCAGCGGGGGGACAGATACG. Encoded protein: CASSLASGGTDT. The full CDR3 sequence reads CASSLASGGTDTQYF.

A word on this clone: The sequence runs out 3 residues before the end of the CDR3; the remainder is reconstructed from the germline J gene. This chain uses TRBV7-6 with TRBJ1-1; no reliable D call. Germline-derived CDR1 and CDR2 are SGHVS and FNYEAQ. Trimming removed 4 bases at V and 0 bases at J, with 9 bases between. The CDR3 consists of 14 residues. CDR3 residues: CASSSPGVNTEAFF. The CDR3 DNA, read in part, is TGTGCCAGCAGCTCCCCCGGGGTGAACACTGAA.

About this clone: The sequenced fragment ends 3 residues before the CDR3 boundary, so the rest is inferred from the germline J gene. The chain carries TRBV11-2 and TRBJ2-1; possible D gene TRBD2, 5 bases. Trimming pared 1 base from V and 2 bases from J, leaving 9 bases between. In germline, CDR1 is SGHAT, CDR2 FQNNGV. The length of the CDR3 is 15 residues. Partial CDR3 DNA: TGTGCCAGCAGCTTAGTTAGCGTCCCCTACAATGAG. Encoded protein: CASSLVSVPYNE. The full CDR3 reads CASSLVSVPYNEQFF.

Remarks on this clone: The CDR3 end falls 3 residues outside the read, so it is completed with the germline J gene. This sample includes further DNA sequences coding for the same CDR3. The chain carries TRBV20-1 and TRBJ2-1, with 14 bases fitting TRBD2. Germline trimming cut 5 bases from V and 5 bases from J; bases unmatched to any gene: 5. CDR3 size: 15 residues. CDR1 is DFQATT and CDR2 is SNEGSKA in the germline V gene (reference sequence). The covered CDR3 bases are TGCAGTGCTGCGGGACTAGCGGGAGTCGACAATGAG. Amino acids: CSAAGLAGVDNE. The CDR3 in its entirety is CSAAGLAGVDNEQFF.

This CDR3 is CASSEQRGGQDEQFF. The covered CDR3 bases are TGTGCCAGCAGTGAGCAGCGGGGGGGCCAGGATGAG. The V gene is TRBV2, the J gene TRBJ2-1; 10 nucleotides line up with TRBD2. Read coverage stops 3 residues before the CDR3 terminus; the germline J gene supplies the remainder. V shed 3 bases, J shed 8 bases, and the junction held 7 bases outside the gene matches. The germline V gene has CDR1 SNHLY and CDR2 FYNNEI. The CDR3 runs 15 residues.

Note on this clone: The read comes to an end 3 residues before the CDR3 does, leaving the germline J gene to fill in the end. This chain links TRBV9 with TRBJ2-1; 10 bases agree with TRBD2. This CDR3 comprises 18 residues. CDR1 SGDLS and CDR2 YYNGEE come from the germline V gene. V trimming: 4 bases; J trimming: 5 bases; junction bases outside the gene matches: 15. The sequenced part of the CDR3 DNA is TGTGCCAGCAGCCCCTTCAGGACTAGCGGAAACGTCAACAATGAG. This gives the protein CASSPFRTSGNVNNE. The CDR3 as a whole reads CASSPFRTSGNVNNEQFF.

Comment on this clone: The missing CDR3 end, 3 residues past where the read stops, is filled in from the germline J gene. The J gene is TRBJ2-7, the V gene TRBV4-2, with TRBD1 as a possible D gene (5 bases). The CDR3 runs to 13 residues. The V end lost 4 bases, the J end lost 4 bases, and 11 bases lay between the germline ends. From germline, CDR1 is LGHNA and CDR2 YNFKEQ. CDR3 protein: CASSLREEYEQYF. The covered CDR3 bases are TGTGCCAGCAGCCTCAGGGAAGAGTACGAG.

CDR3 bases read: TGTGCCAGCAGTTACGGAGCGGGGGGGGGAGAGACC. Protein: CASSYGAGGGET. The full CDR3 sequence reads CASSYGAGGGETQYF. This chain connects TRBV6-2 or TRBV6-3 to TRBJ2-5; 10 nucleotides match TRBD2. The sequenced fragment ends 3 residues before the CDR3 boundary, so the rest is inferred from the germline J gene. CDR1 is MNHEY, CDR2 SVGEGT, per germline. There are 15 residues in the CDR3. V lost 2 bases, J lost 4 bases, and 4 bases stayed unmatched.

Regarding this clone: The CDR3 end falls 3 residues outside the read, so it is completed with the germline J gene. The chain links TRBV18 to TRBJ1-4, with 8 bases matching TRBD1. This CDR3 comprises 17 residues. V lost 0 bases and J lost 8; bases outside the gene matches: 11. Per germline, CDR1 KGHSH and CDR2 LQKENI. This chain's CDR3 is CASSPPVNDRGREKLFF. Incomplete CDR3 DNA: TGTGCCAGCTCACCACCGGTGAACGACAGGGGTCGAGAAAAA.

As for this clone: The read is 3 residues too short to cover the CDR3 end, so that end is filled in from the germline J gene. This chain joins TRBV25-1 and TRBJ2-2, with 8 bases that match TRBD1. This CDR3 spans 17 amino acids. CDR1 MGHDK and CDR2 SYGVNS come from the germline V gene. V lost 11 bases to trimming and J lost 4 bases; unmatched junction nucleotides: 18. The CDR3 sequence is CALRGQGRARGTGELFF. The sequenced part of the CDR3 DNA is TGTGCCTTACGAGGACAGGGACGGGCTCGAGGCACCGGGGAG.

As to this clone: Read sequence stops 3 residues before the CDR3 end, and the germline J gene provides the missing end. This chain links TRBV5-1 with TRBJ2-7; D is possibly TRBD1 (5 bases). The V and J ends lost 5 bases and 0 bases respectively, with 12 bases between them. From germline, CDR1 is SGHRS and CDR2 YFSETQ. The CDR3 has 14 amino acids. CDR3 bases read: TGCGCCAGCAGGGCACAGGTGAGCTCCTACGAG. The encoded protein is CASRAQVSSYE. The full-length CDR3 reads as CASRAQVSSYEQYF.

Note on this clone: With the read ending 3 residues before the CDR3 end, the germline J gene is used to fill in that end. The chain employs TRBV30 and TRBJ2-2; 9 positions match TRBD1. The CDR3 sequence is 13 residues long. From germline, CDR1 is GTSNPN and CDR2 SVGIG (reference sequence). The junction had 4 bases not matched to a gene; V was cut back by 5 bases and J by 6 bases. CDR3 amino acids: CAWGRDRAGELFF. The CDR3 bases that were read are TGTGCCTGGGGCCGGGACAGGGCCGGGGAG.

In terms of frequency, this clone is medium-sized. The CDR3 is cut off 3 residues early in the read; its end comes from the germline J gene. V usage is TRBV6-4 and J usage is TRBJ2-2; 8 bases fit TRBD2. CDR3 length: 15 amino acids. V was pared by 3 bases and J by 1 base, with 1 base of the junction left unmatched. The germline CDR1 and CDR2 sequences are MRHNA and SNTAGT. This chain's CDR3 is CASSERGENTGELFF. CDR3 bases read: TGTGCCAGCAGTGAGCGGGGGGAGAACACCGGGGAG.

Comment on this clone: The read ends 3 residues shy of where the CDR3 ends; the end is completed using the germline J gene. This chain uses TRBV28 with TRBJ2-7; 8 bases are a match to TRBD1. The CDR3 sequence is 15 residues long. Losses at the gene ends were 2 bases for V and 5 bases for J; bases not matched to a gene: 8. The V gene's germline CDR1 is MDHEN and CDR2 SYDVKM. This CDR3 reads CASSLILTGVDEQYF. Partial CDR3 DNA: TGTGCCAGCAGTTTAATTTTGACAGGGGTCGACGAG.

Notes on this clone: The read halts 3 residues ahead of the CDR3 end, with the missing end drawn from the germline J gene. The J gene is TRBJ1-2, the V gene TRBV6-2 or TRBV6-3; 7 bases are shared with TRBD1. This CDR3 region has 13 residues. CDR1 is MNHEY, CDR2 SVGEGT, per germline. With 10 bases clipped from V and 4 bases from J, the junction kept 9 bases outside the gene matches. CDR3 DNA, as far as it was read: TGTGCCACCCGCCGGGACAGTGGCTATGGC. The encoded protein is CATRRDSGYG. The entire CDR3 is CATRRDSGYGYTF.

Points on this clone: With the read ending 3 residues before the CDR3 end, the germline J gene is used to fill in that end. The chain joins TRBV5-1 to TRBJ2-1, with D perhaps TRBD2 (5 bases). Trimming left V 0 bases short and J 9 bases short, with 10 bases between. CDR3 length equals 13 residues. Germline loops: CDR1 SGHRS, CDR2 YFSETQ. The CDR3 bases that were read are TGCGCCAGCAGCTTGGGGCCGGCGGGTGAG. This gives the protein CASSLGPAGE. The whole CDR3 sequence is CASSLGPAGEQFF.